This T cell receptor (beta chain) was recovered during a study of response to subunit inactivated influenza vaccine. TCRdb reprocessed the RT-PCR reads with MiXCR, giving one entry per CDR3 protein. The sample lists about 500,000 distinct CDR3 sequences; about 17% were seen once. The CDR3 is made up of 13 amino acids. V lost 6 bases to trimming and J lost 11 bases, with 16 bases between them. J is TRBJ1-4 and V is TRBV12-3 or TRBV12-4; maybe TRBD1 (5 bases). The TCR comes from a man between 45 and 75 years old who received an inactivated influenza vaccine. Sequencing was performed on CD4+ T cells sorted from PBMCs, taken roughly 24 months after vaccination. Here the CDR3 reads CASSLPSRDKLFF. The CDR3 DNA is TGTGCCAGCAGCCTGCCCTCCCGGGACAAACTGTTTTTT.